This T cell receptor (beta chain) was captured by sequencing in a study of technical replicates of blood from a handful of donors. This CDR3 region has 12 residues. Germline CDR1 reads MRHNA; CDR2 reads SNTAGT. Deletions cut 0 bases from V and 15 bases from J, with 12 bases between. Libraries were prepared by immunoSEQ multiplex PCR; TCRdb keeps only in-frame clonotypes and omits some of them. The sample shows some 70,000 clones, about 91% of them seen only once. The sequencing sample was made of T cells isolated from PBMCs. The rearrangement links TRBV6-4 to TRBJ2-1; possible D gene TRBD1, 5 bases. This TCR was recovered from a human donor in good health. Written as DNA, the CDR3 is TGTGCCAGCAGTGACTCGGGGCAGGATCGGTTCTTC. This sequence encodes CASSDSGQDRFF.